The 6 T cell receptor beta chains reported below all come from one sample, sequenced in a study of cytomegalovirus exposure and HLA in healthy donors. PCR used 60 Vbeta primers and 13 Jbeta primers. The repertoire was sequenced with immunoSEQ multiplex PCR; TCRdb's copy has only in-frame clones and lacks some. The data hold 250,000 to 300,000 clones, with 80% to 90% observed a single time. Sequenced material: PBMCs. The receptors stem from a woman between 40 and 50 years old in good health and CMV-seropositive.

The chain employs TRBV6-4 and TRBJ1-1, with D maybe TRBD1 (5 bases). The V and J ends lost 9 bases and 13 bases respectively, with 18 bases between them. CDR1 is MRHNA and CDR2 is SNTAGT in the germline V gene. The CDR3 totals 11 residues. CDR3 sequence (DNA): TGTGCCAGGCCGGCCGCCAGGGTTGGTTTCTTT. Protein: CARPAARVGFF.

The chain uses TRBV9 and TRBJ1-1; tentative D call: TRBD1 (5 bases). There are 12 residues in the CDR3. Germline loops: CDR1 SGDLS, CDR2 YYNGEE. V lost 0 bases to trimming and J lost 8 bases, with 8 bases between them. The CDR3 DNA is TGTGCCAGCAGCGTAGTCCCAGGGGAAGCTTTCTTT. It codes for CASSVVPGEAFF. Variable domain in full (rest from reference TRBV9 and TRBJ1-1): DSGVTQTPKHLITATGQRVTLRCSPRSGDLSVYWYQQSLDQGLQFLIQYYNGEERAKGNILERFSAQQFPDLHSELNLSSLELGDSALYFCASSVVPGEAFFGQGTRLTVV.

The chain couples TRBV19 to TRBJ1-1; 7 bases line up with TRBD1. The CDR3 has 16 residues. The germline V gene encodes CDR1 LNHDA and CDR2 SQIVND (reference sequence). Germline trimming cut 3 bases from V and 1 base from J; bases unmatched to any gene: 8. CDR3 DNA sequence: TGTGCCAGTAGTATTACTGGGACAGCTAGGAACACTGAAGCTTTCTTT. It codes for CASSITGTARNTEAFF.

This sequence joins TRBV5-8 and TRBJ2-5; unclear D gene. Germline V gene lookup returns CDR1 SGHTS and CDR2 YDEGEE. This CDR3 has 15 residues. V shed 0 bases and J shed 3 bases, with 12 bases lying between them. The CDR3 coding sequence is TGTGCCAGCAGCTTGGGGGTCCACTACAAAGAGACCCAGTACTTC. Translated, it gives CASSLGVHYKETQYF.

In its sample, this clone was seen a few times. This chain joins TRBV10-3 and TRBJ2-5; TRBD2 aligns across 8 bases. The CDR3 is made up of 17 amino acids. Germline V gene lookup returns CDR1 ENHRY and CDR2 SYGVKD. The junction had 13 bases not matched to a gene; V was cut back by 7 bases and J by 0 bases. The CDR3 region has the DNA TGTGCCATCACCAAAGGACTAGCTTTGCCAGACCAAGAGACCCAGTACTTC. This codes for CAITKGLALPDQETQYF.

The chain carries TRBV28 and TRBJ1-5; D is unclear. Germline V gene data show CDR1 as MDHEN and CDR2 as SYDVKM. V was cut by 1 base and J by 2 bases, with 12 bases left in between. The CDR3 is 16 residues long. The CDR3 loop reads CASSLFRGMGNQPQHF. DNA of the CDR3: TGTGCCAGCAGTTTATTCCGAGGGATGGGCAATCAGCCCCAGCATTTT.